This section outlines one TCR beta chain sequence together with its context. As yet, its antigen is unknown. TCRdb's table, derived via immunoSEQ multiplex PCR, lists solely in-frame clones and lacks some. The sample shows about 330,000 clones, around 74% of them seen only once. This entry comes from a study of shared clonotypes between healthy human individuals. Study-level findings and limits: Sequencing depth was expected to affect clonotype sharing among donors.

Germline V gene lookup returns CDR1 MNHNS and CDR2 SASEGT. The CDR3 length is 19 residues. With 0 bases removed from V and 0 bases from J, the gap between germline ends came to 19 bases. The TCR originated in a man between 25 and 39 years old in good health. Sequencing used memory CD4+ T cells sorted from blood. Subset denoted: CD45RA-negative fraction. This chain connects TRBV6-1 to TRBJ2-3, with unresolved D. In DNA, the CDR3 is TGTGCCAGCAGTGAAGCAGAAACGATCGCGTGGGGAAGCACAGATACGCAGTATTTT. It specifies CASSEAETIAWGSTDTQYF.